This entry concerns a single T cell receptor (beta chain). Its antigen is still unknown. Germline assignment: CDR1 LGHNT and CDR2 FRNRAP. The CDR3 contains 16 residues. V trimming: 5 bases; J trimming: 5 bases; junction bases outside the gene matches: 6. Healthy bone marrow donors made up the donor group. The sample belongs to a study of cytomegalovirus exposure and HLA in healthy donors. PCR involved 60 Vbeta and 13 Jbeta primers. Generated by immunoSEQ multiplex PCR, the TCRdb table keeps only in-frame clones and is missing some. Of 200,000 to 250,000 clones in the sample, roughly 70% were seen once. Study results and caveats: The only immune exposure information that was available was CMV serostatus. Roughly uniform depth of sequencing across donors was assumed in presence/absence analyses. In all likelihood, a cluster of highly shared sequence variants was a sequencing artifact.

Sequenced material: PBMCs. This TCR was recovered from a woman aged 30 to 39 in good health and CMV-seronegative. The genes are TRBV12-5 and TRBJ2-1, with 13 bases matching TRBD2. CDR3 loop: CASGPRTSGSHNEQFF. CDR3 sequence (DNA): TGTGCTAGTGGTCCGCGGACTAGCGGGAGCCACAATGAGCAGTTCTTC.